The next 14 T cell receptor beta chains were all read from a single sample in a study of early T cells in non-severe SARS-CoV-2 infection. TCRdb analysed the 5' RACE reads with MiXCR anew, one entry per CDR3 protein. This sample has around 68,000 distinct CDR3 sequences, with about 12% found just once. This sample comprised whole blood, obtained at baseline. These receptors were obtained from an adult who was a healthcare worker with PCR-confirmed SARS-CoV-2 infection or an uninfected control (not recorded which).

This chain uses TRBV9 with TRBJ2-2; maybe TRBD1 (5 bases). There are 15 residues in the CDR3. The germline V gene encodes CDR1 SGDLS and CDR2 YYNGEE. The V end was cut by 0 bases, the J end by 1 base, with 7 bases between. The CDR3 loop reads CASSVEGENTGELFF. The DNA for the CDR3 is TGTGCCAGCAGCGTAGAAGGGGAGAACACCGGGGAGCTGTTTTTT. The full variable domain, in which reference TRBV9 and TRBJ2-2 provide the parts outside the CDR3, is DSGVTQTPKHLITATGQRVTLRCSPRSGDLSVYWYQQSLDQGLQFLIQYYNGEERAKGNILERFSAQQFPDLHSELNLSSLELGDSALYFCASSVEGENTGELFFGEGSRLTVL.

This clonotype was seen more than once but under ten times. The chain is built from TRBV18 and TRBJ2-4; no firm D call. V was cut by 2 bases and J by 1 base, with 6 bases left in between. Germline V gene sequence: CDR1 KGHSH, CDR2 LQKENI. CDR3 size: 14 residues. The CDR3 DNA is TGTGCCAGCTCACCAGGCTTGGCCAAAAACATTCAGTACTTC. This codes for CASSPGLAKNIQYF. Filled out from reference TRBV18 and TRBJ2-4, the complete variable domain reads NAGVMQNPRHLVRRRGQEARLRCSPMKGHSHVYWYRQLPEEGLKFMVYLQKENIIDESGMPKERFSAEFPKEGPSILRIQQVVRGDSAAYFCASSPGLAKNIQYFGAGTRLSVL.

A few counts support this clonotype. In DNA form, the CDR3 reads TGTGCCAGTAGTTGGGGGACCAGCACAGATACGCAGTATTTT. Translated, it gives CASSWGTSTDTQYF. The chain recombines TRBV19 with TRBJ2-3; D tentatively fits TRBD1 or TRBD2 (5 bases each). Trimming shortened V by 5 bases and J by 0 bases, and 9 bases separated the two germline ends. The germline CDR1 and CDR2 sequences are LNHDA and SQIVND (reference sequence). This CDR3 is built from 14 residues.

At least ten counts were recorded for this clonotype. The CDR3 is CASGLGPNPAPLHF. CDR3 in DNA: TGTGCTAGTGGTTTGGGACCTAACCCTGCACCCCTCCACTTT. V and J are TRBV12-5 and TRBJ1-6; no definite D call. The CDR3 contains 14 residues. Looked up from germline, CDR1 is LGHNT and CDR2 is FRNRAP. With 1 base removed from V and 11 bases from J, the gap between germline ends came to 12 bases.

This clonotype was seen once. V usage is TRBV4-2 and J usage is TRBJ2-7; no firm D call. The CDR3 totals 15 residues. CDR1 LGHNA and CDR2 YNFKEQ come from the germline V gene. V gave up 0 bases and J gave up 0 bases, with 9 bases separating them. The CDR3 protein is CASSQDLVPSYEQYF. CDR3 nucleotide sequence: TGTGCCAGCAGCCAAGATTTAGTTCCCTCCTACGAGCAGTACTTC.

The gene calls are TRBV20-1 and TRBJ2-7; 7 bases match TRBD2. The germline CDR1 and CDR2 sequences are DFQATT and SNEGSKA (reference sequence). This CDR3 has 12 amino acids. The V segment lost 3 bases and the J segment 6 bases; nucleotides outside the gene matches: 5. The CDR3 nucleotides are TGCAGTGCTAGGGGGGAGGGTCTCGAGCAGTACTTC. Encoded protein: CSARGEGLEQYF.

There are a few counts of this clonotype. The CDR3 nucleotides are TGTGCCAGCAAAACTAGCGGTTACACCGGGGAGCTGTTTTTT. Its translation is CASKTSGYTGELFF. The chain joins TRBV7-9 to TRBJ2-2, with 8 bases that match TRBD2. This CDR3 is built from 14 residues. Germline CDR1 is SEHNR and CDR2 is FQNEAQ (reference sequence). J gave up 3 bases and V 7 bases, and 4 bases lay outside the gene matches.

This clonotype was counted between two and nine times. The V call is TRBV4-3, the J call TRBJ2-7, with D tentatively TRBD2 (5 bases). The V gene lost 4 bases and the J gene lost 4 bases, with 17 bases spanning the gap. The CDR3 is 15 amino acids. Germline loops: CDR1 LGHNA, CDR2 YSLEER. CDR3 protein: CASSLGLLNSYEQYF. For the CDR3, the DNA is TGCGCCAGCAGCCTCGGACTCCTAAATTCTTACGAGCAGTACTTC.

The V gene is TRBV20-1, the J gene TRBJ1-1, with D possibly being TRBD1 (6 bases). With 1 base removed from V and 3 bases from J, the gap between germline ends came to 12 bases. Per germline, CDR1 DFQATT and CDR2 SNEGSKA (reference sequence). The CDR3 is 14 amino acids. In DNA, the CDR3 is TGCAGTGCTAGAGTCCAGGGGAGGCACACTGAAGCTTTCTTT. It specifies CSARVQGRHTEAFF.

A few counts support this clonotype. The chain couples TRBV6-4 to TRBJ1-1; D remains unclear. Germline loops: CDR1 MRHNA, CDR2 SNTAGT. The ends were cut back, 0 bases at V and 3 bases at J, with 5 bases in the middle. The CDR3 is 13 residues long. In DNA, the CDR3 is TGTGCCAGCAGTGACTCCGCAGACACTGAAGCTTTCTTT. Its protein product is CASSDSADTEAFF.

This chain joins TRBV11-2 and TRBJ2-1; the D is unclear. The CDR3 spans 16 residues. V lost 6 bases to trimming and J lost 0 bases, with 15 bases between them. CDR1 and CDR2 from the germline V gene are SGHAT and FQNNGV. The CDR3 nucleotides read TGTGCCAGCAGTCCCAAGGTCCTAAGCTCCTACAATGAGCAGTTCTTC. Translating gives CASSPKVLSSYNEQFF.

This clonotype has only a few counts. CDR3 DNA sequence: TGTGCCAGCACCCCCCGGACTAGCGGATACAATGAGCAGTTCTTC. Amino acids: CASTPRTSGYNEQFF. The J gene is TRBJ2-1, the V gene TRBV2; the match to TRBD2 covers 10 bases. Germline CDR1 SNHLY, CDR2 FYNNEI. This CDR3 has 15 residues. The ends lost 7 bases at V and 4 bases at J; junction bases unmatched: 7.

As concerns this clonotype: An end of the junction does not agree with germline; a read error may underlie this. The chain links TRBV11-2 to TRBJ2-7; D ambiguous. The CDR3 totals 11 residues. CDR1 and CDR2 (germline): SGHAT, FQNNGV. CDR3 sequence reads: CASSHPYKQYF. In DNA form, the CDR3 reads TGTGCCAGCAGCCACCCCTACAAGCAGTACTTC.

CDR3 protein: CASSYPGDTDTQYF. CDR3 nucleotide sequence: TGTGCCAGCAGTTACCCAGGGGACACAGATACGCAGTATTTT. The genes are TRBV28 and TRBJ2-3; a possible D gene is TRBD1 (6 bases). The germline V gene has CDR1 MDHEN and CDR2 SYDVKM. The CDR3 has 14 amino acids. V was trimmed by 4 bases and J by 2 bases, leaving 10 bases between them.